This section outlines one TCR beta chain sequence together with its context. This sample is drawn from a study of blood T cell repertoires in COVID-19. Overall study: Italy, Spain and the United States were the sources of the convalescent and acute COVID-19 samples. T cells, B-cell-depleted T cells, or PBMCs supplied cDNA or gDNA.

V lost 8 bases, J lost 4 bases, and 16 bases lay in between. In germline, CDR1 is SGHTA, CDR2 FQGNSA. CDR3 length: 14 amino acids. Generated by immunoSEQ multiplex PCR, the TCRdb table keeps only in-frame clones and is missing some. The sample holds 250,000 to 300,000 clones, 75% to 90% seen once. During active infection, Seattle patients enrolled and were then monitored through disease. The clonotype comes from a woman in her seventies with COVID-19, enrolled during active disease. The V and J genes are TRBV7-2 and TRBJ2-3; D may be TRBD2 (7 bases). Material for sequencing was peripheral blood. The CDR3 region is CASRRGGASDTQYF. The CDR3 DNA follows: TGTGCCAGCCGACGAGGGGGGGCCTCAGATACGCAGTATTTT.